The 15 T cell receptor beta chains listed next were all sequenced from one sample in a study of T cell responses to AZD1222 COVID-19 vaccine. Clones were read by immunoSEQ multiplex PCR, and TCRdb kept only the in-frame ones, dropping some. Of roughly 150,000 clones listed, over 80% are singletons. Source: peripheral blood, taken 28 days after the second AZD1222 dose. The receptors here all came from an adult who received the AZD1222 COVID-19 vaccine.

The chain is built from TRBV7-2 and TRBJ2-2, with 7 nucleotides matching TRBD1. V lost 5 bases to trimming and J lost 4 bases; unmatched junction nucleotides: 4. The CDR3 contains 14 residues. Germline V CDR1 and CDR2: SGHTA, FQGNSA. The CDR3 sequence: CASSLDRATGELFF. CDR3 coding DNA: TGTGCCAGCAGCCTCGACAGGGCCACCGGGGAGCTGTTTTTT. The full variable domain, in which reference TRBV7-2 and TRBJ2-2 provide the parts outside the CDR3, is GAGVSQSPSNKVTEKGKDVELRCDPISGHTALYWYRQSLGQGLEFLIYFQGNSAPDKSGLPSDRFSAERTGGSVSTLTIQRTQQEDSAVYLCASSLDRATGELFFGEGSRLTVL.

The V and J genes are TRBV7-9 and TRBJ1-1; no reliable D call. CDR1 SEHNR and CDR2 FQNEAQ come from the germline V gene (reference sequence). The CDR3 is 14 amino acids. V was clipped by 5 bases and J by 2 bases, with 12 bases between them. CDR3 region: CASSVIGVNTEAFF. In DNA form, the CDR3 reads TGTGCCAGCAGCGTTATCGGGGTTAACACTGAAGCTTTCTTT.

This sequence joins TRBV2 and TRBJ2-7; D might be TRBD1 or TRBD2, each matching 5 bases. V was cut by 6 bases and J by 2 bases, with 14 bases left in between. From germline, CDR1 is SNHLY and CDR2 FYNNEI. The CDR3 consists of 14 residues. The CDR3 loop reads CASRGLGDPYEQYF. Written as DNA, the CDR3 is TGTGCCAGCAGGGGCCTGGGGGATCCCTACGAGCAGTACTTC.

This chain connects TRBV9 to TRBJ1-5; D gene ambiguous. Trimming pared 0 bases from V and 4 bases from J, leaving 5 bases between. CDR1 is SGDLS, CDR2 YYNGEE, per germline. The length of the CDR3 is 13 residues. CDR3 in amino acids: CASSVEDNQPQHF. CDR3 nucleotide sequence: TGTGCCAGCAGCGTAGAGGATAATCAGCCCCAGCATTTT.

This rearrangement joins TRBV6-1 to TRBJ1-4, with D maybe TRBD1 (5 bases). V lost 2 bases, J lost 8 bases, and 15 bases lay in between. Germline-derived CDR1 and CDR2 are MNHNS and SASEGT. The CDR3 spans 15 residues. CDR3 DNA sequence: TGTGCCAGCAGTGAAATGCTCGGGGGGGACGAAAAACTGTTTTTT. This sequence encodes CASSEMLGGDEKLFF.

The rearrangement uses TRBV7-3 and TRBJ1-2; 9 bases line up with TRBD1. The CDR3 loop spans 13 amino acids. Trimming took 5 bases from V and 6 from J; bases not matched to a gene: 4. Germline V gives CDR1 SGHTA, CDR2 FQGTGA. The CDR3 region has the DNA TGTGCCAGCAGCAGGGGGACAGGGAATGGCTACACCTTC. Amino acids: CASSRGTGNGYTF.

The chain combines TRBV7-6 with TRBJ2-2; TRBD2 might be the D (5 bases). V was clipped by 1 base and J by 4 bases, with 7 bases between them. The CDR3 consists of 14 residues. Germline assignment: CDR1 SGHVS and CDR2 FNYEAQ. The CDR3 sequence: CASSLEAGTGELFF. The CDR3 region has the DNA TGTGCCAGCAGCTTAGAGGCGGGCACCGGGGAGCTGTTTTTT.

This rearrangement joins TRBV5-4 to TRBJ2-3, with D possibly matching TRBD1 (5 bases). The germline CDR1 and CDR2 sequences are SGHNT and YYREEE (reference sequence). This CDR3 region has 15 residues. V lost 0 bases, J lost 3 bases, and 11 bases lay in between. The CDR3 DNA is TGTGCCAGCAGCTTGGGTGTGACAGCGACAGATACGCAGTATTTT. Protein: CASSLGVTATDTQYF.

CDR3 coding DNA: TGTGCCAGCAGCTTGGGGTGGGTTGGTGGCTACACCTTC. It yields the protein CASSLGWVGGYTF. The chain combines TRBV5-5 with TRBJ1-2; no definite D call. From germline, CDR1 is SGHKS and CDR2 YYEKEE (reference sequence). The V end was cut by 0 bases, the J end by 7 bases, with 10 bases between. This CDR3 region has 13 residues.

This chain links TRBV6-6 with TRBJ2-7, with D possibly TRBD2 on 6 matching bases. CDR1 MNHNY and CDR2 SVGAGI come from the germline V gene (reference sequence). Trimming took 5 bases from V and 0 from J, leaving 8 bases between them. This CDR3 spans 13 amino acids. CDR3 in DNA: TGTGCCAGCAGTGAGGGACTCTCCTACGAGCAGTACTTC. Protein product: CASSEGLSYEQYF.

The rearrangement uses TRBV4-1 and TRBJ1-4; a weak D match, TRBD1 (5 bases). Germline lookup yields CDR1 MGHRA and CDR2 YSYEKL. The CDR3 extends over 15 amino acids. Trimming removed 4 bases from V and 3 bases from J, with 12 bases in between. The CDR3 DNA sequence: TGCGCCAGCAGCCCGAGAGGGGCCCCTAATGAAAAACTGTTTTTT. Encoded protein: CASSPRGAPNEKLFF.

The chain combines TRBV10-3 with TRBJ1-4; 9 bases align to TRBD1. The CDR3 contains 18 residues. V shed 0 bases, J shed 6 bases, and the junction held 11 bases outside the gene matches. Germline-derived CDR1 and CDR2 are ENHRY and SYGVKD. The CDR3 is CAISESGTGIIGDEKLFF. CDR3 coding DNA: TGTGCCATCAGTGAGTCCGGGACAGGGATTATCGGGGATGAAAAACTGTTTTTT.

This chain connects TRBV11-2 to TRBJ1-5; no definite D call. Trimming left V 1 base short and J 2 bases short, with 9 bases between. Germline V lookup: CDR1 SGHAT, CDR2 FQNNGV. CDR3 length: 15 amino acids. CDR3 sequence reads: CASSLGGIGNQPQHF. The CDR3 DNA reads as TGTGCCAGCAGCTTAGGAGGCATCGGCAATCAGCCCCAGCATTTT.

The V gene is TRBV24-1, the J gene TRBJ2-3; 8 bases fit TRBD2. The V segment lost 3 bases and the J segment 5 bases; nucleotides outside the gene matches: 6. The length of the CDR3 is 15 residues. The germline gives CDR1 KGHDR, CDR2 SFDVKD. CDR3 in amino acids: CATSDPRGGGDTQYF. CDR3 DNA: TGTGCCACCAGTGATCCCCGGGGGGGCGGAGATACGCAGTATTTT.

The rearrangement joins TRBV7-2 to TRBJ1-1; D uncertain. There are 13 residues in the CDR3. The ends were cut back, 3 bases at V and 11 bases at J, with 16 bases in the middle. Germline CDR1 reads SGHTA; CDR2 reads FQGNSA. The CDR3 reads CASSLQVVGGAFF. The DNA for the CDR3 is TGTGCCAGCAGCTTGCAAGTAGTTGGAGGGGCTTTCTTT.